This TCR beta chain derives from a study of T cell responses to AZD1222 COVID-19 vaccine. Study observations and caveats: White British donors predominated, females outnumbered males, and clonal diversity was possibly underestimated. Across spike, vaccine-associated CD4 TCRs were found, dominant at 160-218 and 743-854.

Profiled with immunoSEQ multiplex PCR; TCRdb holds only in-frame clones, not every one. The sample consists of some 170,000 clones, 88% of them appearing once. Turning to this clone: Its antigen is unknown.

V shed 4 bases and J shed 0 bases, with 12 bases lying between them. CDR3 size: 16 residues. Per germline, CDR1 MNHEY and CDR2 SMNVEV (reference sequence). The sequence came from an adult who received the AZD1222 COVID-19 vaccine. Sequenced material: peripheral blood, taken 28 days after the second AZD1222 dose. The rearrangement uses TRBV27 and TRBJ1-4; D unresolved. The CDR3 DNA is TGTGCCAGCAGTTCTTACTACAGAACAACTAATGAAAAACTGTTTTTT. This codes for CASSSYYRTTNEKLFF.